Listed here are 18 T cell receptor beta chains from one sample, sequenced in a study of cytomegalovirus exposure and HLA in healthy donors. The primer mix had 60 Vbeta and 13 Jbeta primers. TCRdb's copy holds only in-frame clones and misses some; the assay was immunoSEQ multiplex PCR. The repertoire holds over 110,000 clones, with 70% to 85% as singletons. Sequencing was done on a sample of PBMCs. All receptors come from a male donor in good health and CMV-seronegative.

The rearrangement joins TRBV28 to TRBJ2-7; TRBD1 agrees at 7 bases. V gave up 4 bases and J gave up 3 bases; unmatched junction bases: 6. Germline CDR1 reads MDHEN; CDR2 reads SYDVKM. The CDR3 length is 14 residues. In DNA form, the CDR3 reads TGTGCCAGCAGTTCCCGGGACAGAGTCTACGAGCAGTACTTC. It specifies CASSSRDRVYEQYF.

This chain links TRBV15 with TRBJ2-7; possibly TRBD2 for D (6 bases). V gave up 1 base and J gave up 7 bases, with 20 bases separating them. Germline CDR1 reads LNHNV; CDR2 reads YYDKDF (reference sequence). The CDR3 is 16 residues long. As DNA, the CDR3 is TGTGCCACCAGCAGAGGCGGGGCCCCCTTAGGAGGAGAGCAGTACTTC. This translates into CATSRGGAPLGGEQYF.

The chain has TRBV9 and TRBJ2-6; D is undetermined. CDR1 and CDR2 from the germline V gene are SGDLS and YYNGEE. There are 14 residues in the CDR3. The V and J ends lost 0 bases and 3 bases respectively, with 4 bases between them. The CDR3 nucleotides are TGTGCCAGCAGCGTAGTCGTTGGGGCCAACGTCCTGACTTTC. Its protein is CASSVVVGANVLTF.

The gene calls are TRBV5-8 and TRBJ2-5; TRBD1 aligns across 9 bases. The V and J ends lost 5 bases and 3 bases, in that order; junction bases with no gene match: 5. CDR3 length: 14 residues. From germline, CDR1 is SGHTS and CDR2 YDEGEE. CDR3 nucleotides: TGTGCCAGCAGTTGGGGACAGGGCGAAGAGACCCAGTACTTC. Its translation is CASSWGQGEETQYF.

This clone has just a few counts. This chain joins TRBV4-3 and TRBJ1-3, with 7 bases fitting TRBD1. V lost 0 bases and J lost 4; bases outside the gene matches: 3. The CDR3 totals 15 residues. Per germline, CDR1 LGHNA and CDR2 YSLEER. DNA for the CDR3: TGCGCCAGCAGCCAAGATCCACAGGGGGGAAACACCATATATTTT. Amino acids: CASSQDPQGGNTIYF.

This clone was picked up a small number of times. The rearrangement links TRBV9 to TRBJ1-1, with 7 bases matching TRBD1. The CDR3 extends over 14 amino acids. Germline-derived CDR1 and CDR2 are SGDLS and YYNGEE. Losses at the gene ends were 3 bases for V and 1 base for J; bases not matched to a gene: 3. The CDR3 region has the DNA TGTGCCAGCAGCGGGGGACAGACGAACACTGAAGCTTTCTTT. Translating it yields CASSGGQTNTEAFF.

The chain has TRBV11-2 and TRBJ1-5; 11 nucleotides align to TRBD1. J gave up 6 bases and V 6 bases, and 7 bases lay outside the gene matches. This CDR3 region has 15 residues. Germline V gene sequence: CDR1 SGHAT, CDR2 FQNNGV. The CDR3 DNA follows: TGTGCCAGCAGTTCCGGGACAGGGGGGTTTCAGCCCCAGCATTTT. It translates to CASSSGTGGFQPQHF. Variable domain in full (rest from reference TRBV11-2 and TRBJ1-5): EAGVAQSPRYKIIEKRQSVAFWCNPISGHATLYWYQQILGQGPKLLIQFQNNGVVDDSQLPKDRFSAERLKGVDSTLKIQPAKLEDSAVYLCASSSGTGGFQPQHFGDGTRLSIL.

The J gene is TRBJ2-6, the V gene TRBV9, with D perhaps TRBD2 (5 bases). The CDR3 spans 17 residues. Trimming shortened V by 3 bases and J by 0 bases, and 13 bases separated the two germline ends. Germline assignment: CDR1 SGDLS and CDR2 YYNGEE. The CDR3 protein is CASSAPGLSSGANVLTF. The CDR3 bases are TGTGCCAGCAGCGCCCCGGGGTTGAGCTCTGGGGCCAACGTCCTGACTTTC.

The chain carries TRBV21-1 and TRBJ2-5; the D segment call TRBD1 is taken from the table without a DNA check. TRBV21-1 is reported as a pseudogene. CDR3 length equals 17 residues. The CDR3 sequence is CASSKYGDKRHQETQYF. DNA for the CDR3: TGTGCCAGCAGCAAATATGGGGACAAAAGACACCAAGAGACCCAGTACTTC.

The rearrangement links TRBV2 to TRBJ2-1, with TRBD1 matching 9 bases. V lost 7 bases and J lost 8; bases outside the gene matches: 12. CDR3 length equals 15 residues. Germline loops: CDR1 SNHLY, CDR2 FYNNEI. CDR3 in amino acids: CASTARTGVLDEQFF. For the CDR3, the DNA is TGTGCCAGCACCGCTCGGACAGGGGTATTAGATGAGCAGTTCTTC.

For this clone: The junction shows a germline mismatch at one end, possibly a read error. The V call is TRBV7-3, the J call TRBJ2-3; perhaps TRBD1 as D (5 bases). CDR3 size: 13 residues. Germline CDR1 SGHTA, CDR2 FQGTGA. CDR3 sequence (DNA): TGTGCCAGCAGCTTAACCAAGACAGAAACGCAGTATTTT. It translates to CASSLTKTETQYF.

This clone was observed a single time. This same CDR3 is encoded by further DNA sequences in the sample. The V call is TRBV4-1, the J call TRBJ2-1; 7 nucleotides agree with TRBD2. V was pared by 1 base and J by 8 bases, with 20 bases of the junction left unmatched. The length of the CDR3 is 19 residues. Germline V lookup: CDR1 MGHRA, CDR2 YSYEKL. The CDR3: CASSQGGAGAWGFIDEQFF. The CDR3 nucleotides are TGCGCCAGCAGCCAAGGAGGGGCGGGAGCCTGGGGTTTTATCGATGAGCAGTTCTTC.

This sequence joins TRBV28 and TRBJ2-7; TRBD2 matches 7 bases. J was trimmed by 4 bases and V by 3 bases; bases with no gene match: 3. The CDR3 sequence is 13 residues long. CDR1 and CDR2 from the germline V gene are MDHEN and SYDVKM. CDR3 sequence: CASSFPGGYEQYF. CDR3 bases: TGTGCCAGCAGTTTCCCGGGGGGTTACGAGCAGTACTTC.

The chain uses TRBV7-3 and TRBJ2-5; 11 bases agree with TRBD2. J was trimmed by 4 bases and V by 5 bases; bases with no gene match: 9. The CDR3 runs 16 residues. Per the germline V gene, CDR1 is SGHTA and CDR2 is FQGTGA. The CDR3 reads CASSPGGLAGGETQYF. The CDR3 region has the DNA TGTGCCAGCAGCCCGGGAGGTCTAGCGGGAGGAGAGACCCAGTACTTC.

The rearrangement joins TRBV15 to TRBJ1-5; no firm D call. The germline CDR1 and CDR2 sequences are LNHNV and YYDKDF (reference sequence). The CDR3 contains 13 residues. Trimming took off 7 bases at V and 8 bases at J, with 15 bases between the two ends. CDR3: CATTGGRMEPQHF. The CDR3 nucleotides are TGTGCCACCACCGGAGGACGAATGGAGCCCCAGCATTTT.

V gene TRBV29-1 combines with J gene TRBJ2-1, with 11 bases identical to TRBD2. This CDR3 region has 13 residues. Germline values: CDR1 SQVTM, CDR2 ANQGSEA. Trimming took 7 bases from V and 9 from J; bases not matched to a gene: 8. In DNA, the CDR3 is TGCAGCGCTTCACTAGCGGGAGAAGTTGAGCAGTTCTTC. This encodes CSASLAGEVEQFF.

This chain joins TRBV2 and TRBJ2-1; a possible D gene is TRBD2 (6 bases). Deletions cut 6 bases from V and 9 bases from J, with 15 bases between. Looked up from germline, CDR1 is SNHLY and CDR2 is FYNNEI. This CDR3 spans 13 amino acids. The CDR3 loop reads CASRGGSNGEQFF. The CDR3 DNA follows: TGTGCCAGCAGGGGGGGATCCAATGGTGAGCAGTTCTTC.

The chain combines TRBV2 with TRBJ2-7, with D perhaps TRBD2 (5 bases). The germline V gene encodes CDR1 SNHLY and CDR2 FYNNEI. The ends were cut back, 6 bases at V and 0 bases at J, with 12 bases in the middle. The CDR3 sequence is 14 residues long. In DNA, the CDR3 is TGTGCCAGCAGGCGCGGGTCTACCTCCTACGAGCAGTACTTC. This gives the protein CASRRGSTSYEQYF.